This passage covers 14 T cell receptor beta chains from one sample sequenced in a study of early T cells in non-severe SARS-CoV-2 infection (dated by TCRdb to about 2021). Libraries were built with 5' RACE. Sequencing used a NextSeq 500. Starting from the raw public reads, TCRdb applied fastp trimming at Q25, assembled clones with MiXCR and retained in-frame beta chains. Rows merge per CDR3 protein into single entries with the most common DNA and genes. For this sample there are under 75,000 distinct CDR3 sequences; about 13% appear just once. The ten largest clones capture about 9.7% of the sample. The sample comprised whole blood. These receptor sequences come from an adult who was a healthcare worker with PCR-confirmed SARS-CoV-2 infection or an uninfected control (not recorded which).

Ten or more counts support this clonotype. V gene TRBV7-9 combines with J gene TRBJ2-7; the D gene could be TRBD1 or TRBD2 (6 bases each). The germline V gene has CDR1 SEHNR and CDR2 FQNEAQ (reference sequence). The CDR3 is made up of 15 amino acids. With 1 base removed from V and 5 bases from J, the gap between germline ends came to 15 bases. DNA of the CDR3: TGTGCCAGCAGCTTAGTCGGAGGGGGAGTCAACGAGCAGTACTTC. As protein: CASSLVGGGVNEQYF.

Many counts were recorded for this clonotype. The genes are TRBV6-2 or TRBV6-3 and TRBJ1-5; tentatively, D is TRBD1 (5 bases). V was pared by 2 bases and J by 2 bases, with 10 bases between. Germline V gives CDR1 MNHEY, CDR2 SVGEGT. The CDR3 extends over 15 amino acids. This CDR3 reads CASSYRGWGNQPQHF. The CDR3 nucleotides are TGTGCCAGCAGTTACAGGGGTTGGGGCAATCAGCCCCAGCATTTT.

A few counts support this clonotype. The chain employs TRBV30 and TRBJ2-1; TRBD2 is a possible D gene (5 bases). The germline V and J ends were trimmed by 2 bases and 3 bases, with 11 bases remaining between them. Germline values: CDR1 GTSNPN, CDR2 SVGIG (reference sequence). This CDR3 region has 14 residues. CDR3 nucleotide sequence: TGTGCCTGGAGTACGTCTAGCATCTACAATGAGCAGTTCTTC. Translated, it gives CAWSTSSIYNEQFF. Together with reference TRBV30 and TRBJ2-1, the CDR3 gives the full variable domain: SQTIHQWPATLVQPVGSPLSLECTVEGTSNPNLYWYRQAAGRGLQLLFYSVGIGQISSEVPQNLSASRPQDRQFILSSKKLLLSDSGFYLCAWSTSSIYNEQFFGPGTRLTVL.

There are many counts of this clonotype. This rearrangement joins TRBV5-1 to TRBJ2-1; TRBD2 is a possible D gene (7 bases). Looked up from germline, CDR1 is SGHRS and CDR2 is YFSETQ. CDR3 size: 17 residues. Deletions cut 0 bases from V and 2 bases from J, with 15 bases between. CDR3 DNA: TGCGCCAGCAGCTTGGCATTGGGGAGGGGGACCTACAATGAGCAGTTCTTC. This gives the protein CASSLALGRGTYNEQFF.

This clonotype was picked up many times. At one end, the junction sequence differs from germline, possibly due to a read error. This chain uses TRBV24-1 with TRBJ2-2, with D unresolved. CDR1 and CDR2 (germline): KGHDR, SFDVKD. The CDR3 has 13 amino acids. In DNA, the CDR3 is TGTGCCACCAGTGTCGACTCGACCGAGGAGCTGTTTTTT. Translating gives CATSVDSTEELFF.

In its sample, this clonotype was seen many times. This rearrangement joins TRBV6-1 to TRBJ2-1; 9 bases agree with TRBD1. There are 16 residues in the CDR3. V lost 6 bases to trimming and J lost 3 bases; unmatched junction nucleotides: 9. CDR1 and CDR2 (germline): MNHNS, SASEGT. DNA for the CDR3: TGTGCCAGCAGGACCTTCGGGACAGGGAACTACAATGAGCAGTTCTTC. Protein product: CASRTFGTGNYNEQFF.

This clonotype occurred a few times. The genes are TRBV3-1 and TRBJ2-1; no clear D. This CDR3 is 15 amino acids long. CDR1 is LGHDT and CDR2 is YNNKEL in the germline V gene (reference sequence). Trimming pared 0 bases from V and 6 bases from J, leaving 12 bases between. The CDR3: CASSQDLGRINEQFF. The CDR3 DNA sequence: TGTGCCAGCAGCCAAGATCTGGGAAGGATCAATGAGCAGTTCTTC.

This rearrangement joins TRBV28 to TRBJ2-3; D is possibly TRBD1 or TRBD2 (5 bases each). Germline loops: CDR1 MDHEN, CDR2 SYDVKM. CDR3 length: 15 amino acids. V dropped 3 bases and J dropped 1 base, with 11 bases sitting between them. The CDR3 nucleotides are TGTGCCAGCAGTTTGTCAGGGCGGGGCACAGATACGCAGTATTTT. Translated: CASSLSGRGTDTQYF.

This clonotype was seen at least ten times. This chain uses TRBV6-2 or TRBV6-3 with TRBJ2-1; 10 nucleotides line up with TRBD2. Germline CDR1 reads MNHEY; CDR2 reads SVGEGT. The CDR3 length is 18 residues. V lost 4 bases and J lost 6; bases outside the gene matches: 15. The CDR3 region has the DNA TGTGCCAGCAGTTCCGATCTGTGGAGCGGGAGGGCCGCCAATGAGCAGTTCTTC. It encodes CASSSDLWSGRAANEQFF.

A few counts support this clonotype. The chain links TRBV29-1 to TRBJ2-5, with 10 bases lining up with TRBD2. Germline V gene data show CDR1 as SQVTM and CDR2 as ANQGSEA. This CDR3 is built from 14 residues. V gave up 1 base and J gave up 7 bases; unmatched junction bases: 6. CDR3 DNA sequence: TGCAGCGTTGAAGGGCCTAGCGGGGGCTTGACCCAGTACTTC. Translated: CSVEGPSGGLTQYF.

The sample holds many counts of this clonotype. The gene calls are TRBV6-4 and TRBJ2-3, with a possible D match to TRBD2 (6 bases). Trimming took 7 bases from V and 12 from J, leaving 14 bases between them. In germline, CDR1 is MRHNA, CDR2 SNTAGT. This CDR3 region has 11 residues. CDR3 sequence: CASIRAGCQYF. For the CDR3, the DNA is TGTGCCAGCATTCGGGCGGGGTGTCAGTATTTT.

This clonotype showed up many times. The chain recombines TRBV27 with TRBJ2-7; TRBD2 agrees at 8 bases. Germline assignment: CDR1 MNHEY and CDR2 SMNVEV (reference sequence). The ends lost 4 bases at V and 9 bases at J; junction bases unmatched: 14. The CDR3 has 15 residues. CDR3 coding DNA: TGTGCCAGCAGTTCCCCGGGGTCGAGCGGGAGTTTGCAGTACTTC. Translated: CASSSPGSSGSLQYF.

This clonotype has a count of ten or more. The rearrangement uses TRBV3-2 and TRBJ2-1; whether TRBD1, the table's D call, matches the DNA was not checked. TRBV3-2 is a pseudogene locus. CDR3 length: 20 residues. CDR3 region: CASKIVGLRGGDLSYNEQFF. CDR3 nucleotides: TGTGCCAGTAAAATAGTTGGGCTGAGGGGGGGCGACCTCTCCTACAATGAGCAGTTCTTC.

This clonotype was recorded many times. This chain links TRBV11-3 with TRBJ1-2, with D possibly being TRBD1 (6 bases). The CDR3 is made up of 15 amino acids. Germline CDR1 is SGHNT and CDR2 is YENEEA. The ends were cut back, 1 base at V and 7 bases at J, with 16 bases in the middle. The chain's CDR3 is CASSLGGLSGFGYTF. CDR3 bases: TGTGCCAGCAGCTTAGGGGGGCTATCAGGGTTTGGCTACACCTTC.